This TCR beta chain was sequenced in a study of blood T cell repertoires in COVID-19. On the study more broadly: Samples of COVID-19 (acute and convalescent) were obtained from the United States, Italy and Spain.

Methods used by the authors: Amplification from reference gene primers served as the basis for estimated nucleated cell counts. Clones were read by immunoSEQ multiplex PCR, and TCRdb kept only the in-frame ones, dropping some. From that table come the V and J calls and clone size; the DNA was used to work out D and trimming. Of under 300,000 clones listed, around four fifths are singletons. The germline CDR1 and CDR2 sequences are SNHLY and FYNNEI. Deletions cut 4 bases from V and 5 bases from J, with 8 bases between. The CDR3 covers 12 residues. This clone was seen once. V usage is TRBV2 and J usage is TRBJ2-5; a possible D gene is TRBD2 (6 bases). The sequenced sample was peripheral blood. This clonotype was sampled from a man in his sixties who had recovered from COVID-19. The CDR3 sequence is CASSVGGETQYF. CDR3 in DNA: TGTGCCAGCAGTGTTGGGGGGGAGACCCAGTACTTC.